This TCR beta chain was retrieved from a study of blood T cell repertoires in COVID-19. Sequenced by immunoSEQ multiplex PCR; TCRdb stores in-frame clones only, minus some. The top ten clones hold about 4.5% of a sample with about 400,000 clones, around 88% of them seen once. With V trimmed by 4 bases and J by 4 bases, 1 base remained unmatched. The CDR3 is 12 residues long. Germline V gene sequence: CDR1 SQVTM, CDR2 ANQGSEA. Sequencing was done on a sample of peripheral blood. This receptor was obtained from a woman between 25 and 40 years old with acute or convalescent COVID-19. The genes are TRBV29-1 and TRBJ2-3, with 8 bases lining up with TRBD2. CDR3 in DNA: TGCAGCGTTGGCGGGGGGTCAGATACGCAGTATTTT. This translates into CSVGGGSDTQYF.